The present entry profiles one T cell receptor (beta chain) with its context. The entry originates in a study of T cells after yellow fever vaccination. As TCR cDNA was made by 5'RACE template switching, a universal primer site and UMIs were added. Each CDR3 protein is one row after TCRdb ran MiXCR on the 5' RACE reads. The profile covers tens of thousands of distinct CDR3 sequences, with more than 5.5% appearing a single time and 35% taken by the ten largest. The input for sequencing was CD8+ T cells sorted from PBMCs, taken less than 6 days after the first yellow fever vaccination. The TCR originated in a man in his late teens or twenties who received the YFV17D yellow fever vaccine.

The CDR3 bases are TGTGCCAGCAGTTATGACTATGGCTACACCTTC. Protein product: CASSYDYGYTF. V usage is TRBV12-3 or TRBV12-4 and J usage is TRBJ1-2, with D hard to call. CDR3 length: 11 residues. Deletions cut 4 bases from V and 3 bases from J, with 3 bases between.